This is a list of T cell receptor beta chains from one sample in a study of T-cell reconstitution after alpha-beta-depleted transplantation in children. TCRdb re-analysed the PCR reads in MiXCR, keeping a single row per CDR3 protein. The sample lists 380,000 or so distinct CDR3 sequences; more than 10% were seen once. Material: PBMCs, obtained from the stem cell graft. The receptor set was obtained from a human donor who donated a stem cell graft to a child with Fanconi anemia. Each CDR3 is given with its conserved first and last residue. Fields, in order: clone size, J gene, D gene, V gene, CDR3 protein, CDR3 DNA. A D gene is named only where the DNA matches it firmly. A row's size may be missing; if present it is once, few, many or a size class.

size: many
J: TRBJ2-3
D: TRBD2
V: TRBV2
CDR3: CASSERGVERGFTDTQYF
DNA: TGTGCCAGCAGTGAACGCGGGGTAGAGCGGGGCTTCACAGATACGCAGTATTTT

size: -
J: TRBJ2-2
D: -
V: TRBV12-3/TRBV12-4
CDR3: CASSLEFRELFF
DNA: TGTGCCAGCAGTTTGGAGTTCCGGGAGCTGTTTTTT

size: few
J: TRBJ2-2
D: -
V: TRBV5-5
CDR3: CASSLVAQGDTGELFF
DNA: TGTGCCAGCAGCTTGGTCGCACAGGGCGACACCGGGGAGCTGTTTTTT

size: -
J: TRBJ2-3
D: TRBD1
V: TRBV6-5
CDR3: CASRPWGEGAADTQYF
DNA: TGTGCCAGCCGCCCATGGGGCGAGGGGGCGGCAGATACGCAGTATTTT

size: -
J: TRBJ2-7
D: -
V: TRBV27
CDR3: CASSLHIAYEQYF
DNA: TGTGCCAGCAGTTTACACATTGCCTACGAGCAGTACTTC

size: many
J: TRBJ2-1
D: -
V: TRBV21-1
CDR3: CASSNRTSEQFF
DNA: TGTGCCAGCAGCAATAGGACGAGTGAGCAGTTCTTC

size: -
J: TRBJ2-3
D: -
V: TRBV12-3/TRBV12-4
CDR3: CASSLWDKGDTQYF
DNA: TGTGCCAGCAGTTTGTGGGATAAGGGAGATACGCAGTATTTT

size: many
J: TRBJ2-2
D: -
V: TRBV11-3
CDR3: CASSLDFGELFF
DNA: TGTGCCAGCAGCTTGGATTTCGGGGAGCTGTTTTTT

size: -
J: TRBJ2-7
D: TRBD1
V: TRBV11-2
CDR3: CASSLFQGETYEQYF
DNA: TGTGCCAGCAGCTTATTCCAGGGGGAGACCTACGAGCAGTACTTC

size: few
J: TRBJ2-3
D: TRBD2
V: TRBV7-8
CDR3: CASSLGLVGADTQYF
DNA: TGTGCCAGCAGCTTGGGACTAGTCGGGGCAGATACGCAGTATTTT

size: -
J: TRBJ1-5
D: -
V: TRBV5-1
CDR3: CASSLTPGSGQPQHF
DNA: TGCGCCAGCAGCTTGACGCCAGGGTCTGGCCAGCCCCAGCATTTT

size: many
J: TRBJ2-1
D: -
V: TRBV7-2
CDR3: CASSLSAEGIPPREQFF
DNA: TGTGCCAGCAGCCTAAGTGCCGAGGGTATACCGCCAAGGGAGCAGTTCTTC

size: -
J: TRBJ1-1
D: -
V: TRBV3-1
CDR3: CASSPRVLNTEAFF
DNA: TGTGCCAGCAGCCCCCGGGTCCTGAACACTGAAGCTTTCTTT

size: few
J: TRBJ2-3
D: TRBD1
V: TRBV20-1
CDR3: CSAAVAGQGANTQYF
DNA: TGCAGTGCCGCGGTAGCGGGACAGGGGGCCAATACGCAGTATTTT

size: many
J: TRBJ1-1
D: -
V: TRBV7-6
CDR3: CASSFGQRNTEAFF
DNA: TGTGCCAGCAGTTTTGGACAAAGGAACACTGAAGCTTTCTTT

size: few
J: TRBJ1-1
D: TRBD1
V: TRBV29-1
CDR3: CSVTGTNTEAFF
DNA: TGCAGCGTGACAGGGACGAACACTGAAGCTTTCTTT

size: many
J: TRBJ2-1
D: -
V: TRBV7-2
CDR3: CASSLGFYEQFF
DNA: TGTGCCAGCAGCTTAGGGTTTTATGAGCAGTTCTTC

size: many
J: TRBJ1-1
D: -
V: TRBV7-8
CDR3: CASSLPGREAFF
DNA: TGTGCCAGCAGCCTCCCGGGGCGGGAAGCTTTCTTT

size: few
J: TRBJ2-6
D: -
V: TRBV24-1
CDR3: CATGESGANVLTF
DNA: TGTGCCACCGGGGAATCTGGGGCCAACGTCCTGACTTTC

size: -
J: TRBJ1-2
D: TRBD1
V: TRBV5-6
CDR3: CASSLDQGAYGYTF
DNA: TGTGCCAGCAGCTTGGATCAGGGGGCCTATGGCTACACCTTC

size: -
J: TRBJ2-1
D: -
V: TRBV4-2
CDR3: CASSQELGPRMGEQFF
DNA: TGTGCCAGCAGCCAAGAGCTAGGACCCCGGATGGGTGAGCAGTTCTTC

size: -
J: TRBJ1-1
D: -
V: TRBV5-1
CDR3: CASSPVVGAPGTEAFF
DNA: TGCGCCAGCAGCCCGGTGGTGGGGGCGCCGGGGACTGAAGCTTTCTTT

size: -
J: TRBJ1-1
D: TRBD1
V: TRBV7-9
CDR3: CASSSWDRATEAFF
DNA: TGTGCCAGCAGTTCCTGGGACAGGGCCACTGAAGCTTTCTTT

size: few
J: TRBJ1-6
D: -
V: TRBV11-1
CDR3: CASSLVLDSNSPLHF
DNA: TGTGCCAGCAGCTTAGTATTGGACAGCAATTCACCCCTCCACTTT

size: many
J: TRBJ2-2
D: -
V: TRBV3-1
CDR3: CASSQEATGELFF
DNA: TGTGCCAGCAGCCAAGAGGCAACCGGGGAGCTGTTTTTT

size: few
J: TRBJ1-2
D: TRBD1
V: TRBV5-1
CDR3: CASSPETGHGYTF
DNA: TGCGCCAGCAGCCCAGAGACAGGGCACGGCTACACCTTC

size: -
J: TRBJ2-1
D: -
V: TRBV4-2
CDR3: CASSQESNSYNEQFF
DNA: TGTGCCAGCAGCCAAGAGTCGAACTCCTACAATGAGCAGTTCTTC

size: -
J: TRBJ1-3
D: TRBD1
V: TRBV7-1
CDR3: CASSSPKGGQPGNTIYF
DNA: TGTGCCAGCAGCTCGCCAAAAGGGGGCCAGCCTGGAAACACCATATATTTT

size: many
J: TRBJ1-6
D: -
V: TRBV4-3
CDR3: CASSQAQNSPLHF
DNA: TGCGCCAGCAGCCAAGCGCAGAATTCACCCCTCCACTTT

size: -
J: TRBJ1-2
D: -
V: TRBV6-5
CDR3: CASSTRGDGYTF
DNA: TGTGCCAGCAGTACGAGGGGGGACGGCTACACCTTC

size: few
J: TRBJ1-1
D: TRBD1
V: TRBV7-6
CDR3: CASSSQLGQQNTEAFF
DNA: TGTGCCAGCAGCTCTCAGTTGGGACAGCAGAACACTGAAGCTTTCTTT

size: -
J: TRBJ1-5
D: -
V: TRBV12-3/TRBV12-4
CDR3: CASSFDTGYQPQHF
DNA: TGTGCCAGCAGTTTTGACACGGGCTATCAGCCCCAGCATTTT

size: many
J: TRBJ2-3
D: -
V: TRBV5-1
CDR3: CASWRSPGTDTQYF
DNA: TGCGCCAGCTGGCGGTCCCCGGGAACAGATACGCAGTATTTT

size: -
J: TRBJ2-1
D: TRBD1
V: TRBV5-5
CDR3: CASITGDYNEQFF
DNA: TGTGCCAGCATCACAGGGGACTACAATGAGCAGTTCTTC

size: -
J: TRBJ1-6
D: -
V: TRBV12-3/TRBV12-4
CDR3: CASSLSRGRSPLHF
DNA: TGTGCCAGCAGTTTGAGCAGGGGACGTTCACCCCTCCACTTT

size: few
J: TRBJ1-4
D: -
V: TRBV6-1
CDR3: CASSEAPGTQKGEKLFF
DNA: TGTGCCAGCAGTGAAGCGCCAGGGACACAGAAGGGAGAAAAACTGTTTTTT

size: -
J: TRBJ1-6
D: TRBD1
V: TRBV12-3/TRBV12-4
CDR3: CASSPGTGGFSYNSPLHF
DNA: TGTGCCAGCAGTCCCGGGACAGGGGGTTTCTCCTATAATTCACCCCTCCACTTT

size: -
J: TRBJ2-1
D: TRBD1
V: TRBV20-1
CDR3: CSARDLGGGNEQFF
DNA: TGCAGTGCTAGAGATCTAGGGGGCGGGAATGAGCAGTTCTTC

size: -
J: TRBJ1-2
D: -
V: TRBV3-1
CDR3: CASSQDGGQLYGYTF
DNA: TGTGCCAGCAGCCAAGATGGAGGGCAGCTCTATGGCTACACCTTC

size: many
J: TRBJ1-1
D: TRBD1
V: TRBV5-1
CDR3: CASSSDRGLEAFF
DNA: TGCGCCAGCAGCTCGGACAGGGGACTTGAAGCTTTCTTT